The table lists the clone carrying this T cell receptor beta chain with many counts. Its cognate antigen is unknown. The CDR3 sequence is 14 residues long. In germline, CDR1 is MNHEY, CDR2 SMNVEV (reference sequence). Losses at the gene ends were 10 bases for V and 2 bases for J; bases not matched to a gene: 10. This specimen comes from a study of human T cells and chemical hapten exposure. Study background: Sensitization involved placing 2% DPC onto a roughly 2 cm by roughly 2 cm region of upper inner arm skin.

The sample's time point: pre-sensitization, week 0. Treatment noted: therapeutic diphenylcyclopropenone sensitization with weekly scalp DPC. As handled by the study authors: Per-sample TCR counts ranged from 23,224 to 690,600, median about 90,000. TCRdb re-called the RACE reads through MiXCR, storing one row per CDR3 protein. In this record, the V and J calls reflect TCRdb's handling and not the investigators' own analysis. The sample gives approximately 320,000 distinct CDR3 sequences, 5.5% of which show up once; roughly 8.2% is in the top ten. The study, taken as a whole, reports: PT1 expanded TCR counts correlated positively with patch test score.

The specimen was whole blood, collected in connection with sensitization to the hapten diphenylcyclopropenone (DPC). The chain links TRBV27 to TRBJ2-7; 8 positions match TRBD2. The source is a woman aged 18 to 35 with alopecia areata. Some clones in this sample may be carry-over from other donors' samples. The CDR3 here is CATRRTSGAYEQYF. The DNA for the CDR3 is TGTGCCACAAGGCGTACTAGCGGAGCCTACGAGCAGTACTTC.